Each of the 29 T cell receptor beta chains below was sequenced from the same sample in a study of blood T cells in healthy people across ages. A second PCR of about 7 to 11 cycles used a sample-barcoded 5' primer and a J-beta primer mix. TCRdb used MiXCR to reprocess the 5' RACE reads, holding one entry per CDR3 protein. The sample holds approximately 1.5 million distinct CDR3 sequences, less than 45% seen once. Specimen: blood. These receptor sequences come from a woman aged 18-29 years in good health.

In its sample, this clonotype was seen a few times. The rearrangement uses TRBV7-2 and TRBJ1-1; D not certain. The CDR3 is 15 amino acids. V gave up 1 base and J gave up 5 bases, with 14 bases separating them. Germline V CDR1 and CDR2: SGHTA, FQGNSA. The CDR3 here is CASSLEGRPRTEAFF. The CDR3 DNA reads as TGTGCCAGCAGCTTAGAAGGACGGCCGAGGACTGAAGCTTTCTTT.

The chain joins TRBV4-3 to TRBJ2-5; no reliable D call. The J call may not be correct, given that the DNA end is closer to TRBJ2-7. The CDR3 consists of 15 residues. Per the germline V gene, CDR1 is LGHNA and CDR2 is YSLEER. The CDR3 is CASSQGLGSTYEQYF. CDR3 sequence (DNA): TGCGCCAGCAGCCAAGGTTTGGGTTCGACCTACGAGCAGTACTTC.

This clonotype appeared once. The chain has TRBV7-9 and TRBJ1-2, with 7 bases matching TRBD1. Unmatched junction bases numbered 14, after V lost 5 bases and J lost 8 bases. The germline gives CDR1 SEHNR, CDR2 FQNEAQ (reference sequence). The CDR3 sequence is 15 residues long. The CDR3 sequence: CASSPPGQSPRGYTF. The CDR3, as DNA: TGTGCCAGCAGCCCTCCGGGACAGAGCCCCAGAGGCTACACCTTC.

This clonotype was seen only a few times. This rearrangement joins TRBV7-2 to TRBJ2-1, with 10 bases aligning to TRBD2. The CDR3 spans 15 residues. The germline CDR1 and CDR2 sequences are SGHTA and FQGNSA. Trimming at V came to 5 bases and at J to 4 bases, leaving 5 bases not matched to a gene. CDR3 sequence (DNA): TGTGCCAGCAGCAAGAGCGGGAGGGCTTACAATGAGCAGTTCTTC. As protein: CASSKSGRAYNEQFF.

The chain uses TRBV6-5 and TRBJ2-7; TRBD1 matches 7 bases. The CDR3 has 14 residues. Trimming cost V 6 bases and J 3 bases; bases outside gene matches: 8. Germline loops: CDR1 MNHEY, CDR2 SVGAGI. The CDR3 DNA is TGTGCCAGCAGGCGGACAGGATGGGACTACGAGCAGTACTTC. Amino acids: CASRRTGWDYEQYF.

This clonotype was seen a few times. CDR3 sequence reads: CASSLAGVVNQPQHF. The CDR3 nucleotides read TGTGCCAGCAGCTTAGCCGGGGTGGTCAATCAGCCCCAGCATTTT. The chain combines TRBV7-2 with TRBJ1-5; no reliable D call. CDR3 size: 15 residues. Trimming cost V 0 bases and J 3 bases, with 9 bases left between them. Germline V CDR1 and CDR2: SGHTA, FQGNSA.

The chain couples TRBV7-2 to TRBJ2-7; TRBD2 might be the D (7 bases). The CDR3 is 15 residues long. Per the germline V gene, CDR1 is SGHTA and CDR2 is FQGNSA. With 4 bases removed from V and 1 base from J, the gap between germline ends came to 14 bases. The CDR3 sequence is CASSSRGGRSYEQYF. For the CDR3, the DNA is TGTGCCAGCAGCTCTAGGGGGGGACGTTCCTACGAGCAGTACTTC.

This chain joins TRBV29-1 and TRBJ2-7, with D perhaps being TRBD1 or TRBD2 (5 bases each). V was pared by 7 bases and J by 2 bases, with 18 bases between. There are 14 residues in the CDR3. CDR1 SQVTM and CDR2 ANQGSEA come from the germline V gene. The CDR3 DNA is TGCAGCGCCCTAAGGCGAGGGGACCCCTACGAGCAGTACTTC. Protein sequence: CSALRRGDPYEQYF.

This rearrangement joins TRBV12-3 or TRBV12-4 to TRBJ2-5; 9 bases map to TRBD2. The V and J ends lost 7 bases and 4 bases, in that order; junction bases with no gene match: 10. The CDR3 totals 15 residues. The CDR3 sequence is CASNLLSGSTETQYF. The CDR3 DNA reads TGTGCCAGCAATTTGCTTAGCGGGAGTACAGAGACCCAGTACTTC.

The chain combines TRBV5-1 with TRBJ2-5; TRBD2 aligns across 10 bases. Trimming cost V 4 bases and J 5 bases; bases outside gene matches: 14. Germline V gene data show CDR1 as SGHRS and CDR2 as YFSETQ. This CDR3 region has 17 residues. The CDR3 nucleotides read TGCGCCAGCAGCCTGAAACTAGCGGGGAGTTCGGAGGAGACCCAGTACTTC. The encoded protein is CASSLKLAGSSEETQYF.

In regard to this clonotype: A read error may explain this, as a much larger clone is one base away. The rearrangement uses TRBV12-3 or TRBV12-4 and TRBJ1-2; maybe TRBD1 (5 bases). The V gene lost 6 bases and the J gene lost 3 bases, with 8 bases spanning the gap. The CDR3 length is 12 residues. The chain's CDR3 is CASSKQDYGYTF. CDR3 nucleotides: TGTGCCAGCAGCAAACAGGACTATGGCTACACCTTC.

This clonotype was picked up one time. This chain links TRBV20-1 with TRBJ1-5; maybe TRBD1 (5 bases). Germline assignment: CDR1 DFQATT and CDR2 SNEGSKA (reference sequence). The CDR3 extends over 13 amino acids. CDR3 DNA sequence: TGCAGCGCGGGGGAACTGCTCAATCAGCCCCAGCATTTT. Amino acid sequence: CSAGELLNQPQHF.

The chain carries TRBV30 and TRBJ1-2, with 9 bases aligning to TRBD1. CDR3 size: 15 residues. In germline, CDR1 is GTSNPN, CDR2 SVGIG (reference sequence). V trimming: 4 bases; J trimming: 2 bases; junction bases outside the gene matches: 8. CDR3 sequence: CAWKRKGTGNYGYTF. In DNA form, the CDR3 reads TGTGCCTGGAAGAGGAAAGGGACAGGGAACTATGGCTACACCTTC.

V is TRBV2 and J is TRBJ1-1; D is uncertain. Between the trimmed V and J ends, which lost 1 base and 11 bases, there was a span of 11 bases. This CDR3 contains 12 residues. CDR1 SNHLY and CDR2 FYNNEI come from the germline V gene. CDR3 amino acids: CASSEGRPRAFF. Here the CDR3 DNA reads TGTGCCAGCAGTGAAGGTCGCCCGAGGGCTTTCTTT.

This clonotype was recorded once. V usage is TRBV4-2 and J usage is TRBJ1-2, with D perhaps matching TRBD1 (5 bases). The CDR3 extends over 15 amino acids. Germline CDR1 is LGHNA and CDR2 is YNFKEQ. V lost 3 bases and J lost 5, with 16 bases in between. CDR3 sequence: CASSHPTLGDYGYTF. CDR3 bases: TGTGCCAGCAGCCACCCGACACTGGGGGATTATGGCTACACCTTC.

This clonotype showed up just a few times. V and J are TRBV20-1 and TRBJ1-5, with D perhaps TRBD1 (5 bases). The germline gives CDR1 DFQATT, CDR2 SNEGSKA (reference sequence). V was trimmed by 2 bases and J by 4 bases, leaving 12 bases between them. CDR3 length equals 14 residues. In DNA, the CDR3 is TGCAGTGCTAGACAGGGCGGTTGGAATCAGCCCCAGCATTTT. It encodes CSARQGGWNQPQHF.

The V call is TRBV6-4, the J call TRBJ2-1; maybe TRBD1 (5 bases). Germline V gene sequence: CDR1 MRHNA, CDR2 SNTAGT. The CDR3 is made up of 16 amino acids. V was shortened by 5 bases and J by 6 bases, with 20 bases between the two germline ends. This chain's CDR3 is CASSLPLIERGNEQFF. The CDR3 DNA follows: TGTGCCAGCAGTCTTCCATTGATAGAAAGGGGCAATGAGCAGTTCTTC.

The V and J genes are TRBV11-2 and TRBJ2-5; 9 bases are a match to TRBD2. The CDR3 runs 15 residues. With V trimmed by 7 bases and J by 11 bases, 17 bases remained unmatched. Looked up from germline, CDR1 is SGHAT and CDR2 is FQNNGV. The CDR3 spells CASTRALAGYNEQYF. CDR3 bases: TGTGCCAGCACCAGAGCCCTAGCGGGGTACAATGAGCAGTACTTC.

The chain employs TRBV15 and TRBJ2-7; tentatively, D is TRBD1 or TRBD2 (5 bases each). CDR3 length: 15 residues. V was trimmed by 0 bases and J by 5 bases, leaving 14 bases between them. The germline CDR1 and CDR2 sequences are LNHNV and YYDKDF (reference sequence). The DNA of the CDR3 is TGTGCCACCAGCAGAGATCCGGGGTTACAGGACGAGCAGTACTTC. This codes for CATSRDPGLQDEQYF.

This chain uses TRBV4-3 with TRBJ1-1; perhaps TRBD1 as D (5 bases). CDR3 length: 14 residues. V was clipped by 3 bases and J by 0 bases, with 8 bases between them. CDR1 and CDR2 from the germline V gene are LGHNA and YSLEER. The CDR3 here is CASSQGLVNTEAFF. For the CDR3, the DNA is TGCGCCAGCAGCCAGGGGCTGGTGAACACTGAAGCTTTCTTT.

The CDR3 nucleotides are TGTGCCAGCAGTTTGCAGGGGGCGGCGGAGACCCAGTACTTC. Residues: CASSLQGAAETQYF. The rearrangement uses TRBV27 and TRBJ2-5; 8 positions agree with TRBD1. The J segment lost 5 bases and the V segment lost 3 bases, leaving 5 bases of the junction unmatched. This CDR3 is built from 14 residues. Germline V gene data show CDR1 as MNHEY and CDR2 as SMNVEV (reference sequence).

This sequence joins TRBV29-1 and TRBJ1-2, with D possibly matching TRBD1 (5 bases). CDR1 and CDR2 (germline): SQVTM, ANQGSEA. This CDR3 contains 15 residues. V lost 4 bases and J 2 bases, leaving 17 bases between the germline ends. CDR3 region: CSVGGGSGLNYGYTF. As DNA, the CDR3 is TGCAGCGTTGGCGGGGGGTCAGGCTTAAACTATGGCTACACCTTC.

This chain uses TRBV5-1 with TRBJ2-7; weak D call: TRBD1 (5 bases). Deletions cut 7 bases from V and 0 bases from J, with 17 bases between. The V gene's germline CDR1 is SGHRS and CDR2 YFSETQ. The CDR3 is 15 residues long. The CDR3 region is CASYDPGPSSYEQYF. Written as DNA, the CDR3 is TGCGCCAGCTATGACCCAGGGCCTAGCTCCTACGAGCAGTACTTC.

CDR3 nucleotides: TGTGCCAGCAGCGAAGGGGTAAAGACAGCCTACAATGAGCAGTTCTTC. Translating it yields CASSEGVKTAYNEQFF. The chain recombines TRBV6-2 or TRBV6-3 with TRBJ2-1, with D tentatively TRBD1 (5 bases). The germline V gene encodes CDR1 MNHEY and CDR2 SVGEGT. This CDR3 contains 16 residues. The V gene lost 6 bases and the J gene lost 2 bases, with 17 bases spanning the gap.

The chain joins TRBV25-1 to TRBJ1-2, with no clear D. The CDR3 totals 14 residues. In germline, CDR1 is MGHDK, CDR2 SYGVNS. V dropped 1 base and J dropped 5 bases, with 11 bases sitting between them. The CDR3 here is CASSEFGRFYGYTF. The CDR3 bases are TGTGCCAGCAGTGAATTTGGCAGATTTTATGGCTACACCTTC.

Here the CDR3 DNA reads TGCAGTGCTAGAGCGGGGAGGGGTCATCAGCCCCAGCATTTT. Translation: CSARAGRGHQPQHF. This chain links TRBV20-1 with TRBJ1-5; weak D call: TRBD1 (5 bases). Trimming left V 1 base short and J 5 bases short, with 12 bases between. CDR3 length: 14 amino acids. The germline V gene has CDR1 DFQATT and CDR2 SNEGSKA (reference sequence).

This sequence joins TRBV6-1 and TRBJ2-5, with 15 bases fitting TRBD2. The ends lost 4 bases at V and 4 bases at J; junction bases unmatched: 13. Per germline, CDR1 MNHNS and CDR2 SASEGT. This CDR3 has 19 residues. The CDR3: CASSGLRTSGGAGGETQYF. CDR3 nucleotides: TGTGCCAGCAGTGGACTCCGGACTAGCGGGGGGGCAGGCGGAGAGACCCAGTACTTC.

J is TRBJ2-7 and V is TRBV4-1, with 8 bases that match TRBD1. The end of the DNA aligns better with TRBJ2-5, so the J call may be wrong. The length of the CDR3 is 14 residues. Germline V CDR1 and CDR2: MGHRA, YSYEKL. The chain's CDR3 is CASSLYRGEETQYF. As DNA, the CDR3 is TGCGCCAGCAGCCTATACAGGGGGGAAGAGACCCAGTACTTC.

This clonotype occurred once. V and J are TRBV19 and TRBJ2-1, with D perhaps TRBD1 or TRBD2 (6 bases each). Trimming took off 1 base at V and 13 bases at J, with 17 bases between the two ends. Germline loops: CDR1 LNHDA, CDR2 SQIVND (reference sequence). The CDR3 contains 14 residues. The CDR3 region has the DNA TGTGCCAGTAGTATAGTAGAGGGGGGAGTGGCTCAGTTCTTC. Its translation: CASSIVEGGVAQFF. The variable domain in full, completed from reference TRBV19 and TRBJ2-1, reads DGGITQSPKYLFRKEGQNVTLSCEQNLNHDAMYWYRQDPGQGLRLIYYSQIVNDFQKGDIAEGYSVSREKKESFPLTVTSAQKNPTAFYLCASSIVEGGVAQFFGPGTRLTVL.